One sample yielded the 12 T cell receptor beta chains listed below, sequenced in a study of patients with pleural tuberculosis. TCRdb re-called the reads through MiXCR, storing one row per CDR3 protein. The top ten hold around 15% of the sample, which has about 50,000 distinct CDR3 sequences, about 7.3% seen once. The receptors here all came from a human donor with pleural tuberculosis.

This clonotype was counted many times. This chain uses TRBV28 with TRBJ2-1; 8 nucleotides agree with TRBD1. This CDR3 spans 15 amino acids. Looked up from germline, CDR1 is MDHEN and CDR2 is SYDVKM. The junction had 7 bases not matched to a gene; V was cut back by 2 bases and J by 7 bases. CDR3 in DNA: TGTGCCAGCAGTTTAGCCCCGGACAGGGTGAATGAGCAGTTCTTC. Translated: CASSLAPDRVNEQFF.

The table lists this clonotype with many counts. The genes are TRBV6-2 or TRBV6-3 and TRBJ1-1; D perhaps matches TRBD1 (5 bases). The V end was cut by 2 bases, the J end by 1 base, with 14 bases between. Germline V gene lookup returns CDR1 MNHEY and CDR2 SVGEGT. CDR3 length: 16 amino acids. The CDR3 is CASSYLPGRGNTEAFF. CDR3 sequence (DNA): TGTGCCAGCAGTTACCTGCCGGGACGGGGGAACACTGAAGCTTTCTTT.

This clonotype was seen ten or more times. The rearrangement links TRBV11-1 to TRBJ2-3; 13 nucleotides match TRBD2. The CDR3 sequence is 16 residues long. V dropped 4 bases and J dropped 3; count of bases not matched to a gene: 4. Looked up from germline, CDR1 is SGHAT and CDR2 is FQDESV (reference sequence). CDR3 region: CASSYGLAGATDTQYF. The CDR3 DNA sequence: TGTGCCAGCAGCTACGGACTAGCGGGAGCGACAGATACGCAGTATTTT.

This chain joins TRBV20-1 and TRBJ1-1; 9 bases align to TRBD1. The V segment lost 3 bases and the J segment 5 bases; nucleotides outside the gene matches: 4. The CDR3 contains 13 residues. The germline gives CDR1 DFQATT, CDR2 SNEGSKA (reference sequence). The CDR3 DNA is TGCAGTGCTAGGGTACAGGGGGCGACTGAAGCTTTCTTT. This sequence encodes CSARVQGATEAFF.

This clonotype has at least ten counts. The chain employs TRBV28 and TRBJ2-7; 8 bases align to TRBD1. Germline trimming cut 6 bases from V and 0 bases from J; bases unmatched to any gene: 4. Germline CDR1 and CDR2: MDHEN and SYDVKM. The CDR3 contains 14 residues. The CDR3 here is CASREGQDSYEQYF. The CDR3 nucleotides read TGTGCCAGCAGAGAGGGACAGGACTCCTACGAGCAGTACTTC. The full variable domain, in which reference TRBV28 and TRBJ2-7 provide the parts outside the CDR3, is DVKVTQSSRYLVKRTGEKVFLECVQDMDHENMFWYRQDPGLGLRLIYFSYDVKMKEKGDIPEGYSVSREKKERFSLILESASTNQTSMYLCASREGQDSYEQYFGPGTRLTVT.

By share, this clonotype ranks as medium-sized. This sequence may be a read error, since a much larger clone differs from it by one base. The chain couples TRBV12-3 or TRBV12-4 to TRBJ2-7; 8 positions agree with TRBD1. The V and J ends lost 8 bases and 2 bases, in that order; junction bases with no gene match: 14. This CDR3 region has 16 residues. This chain's CDR3 is CASATTRTGHTYEQYF. The CDR3 coding sequence is TGTGCCAGCGCCACTACCCGGACAGGGCATACCTACGAGCAGTACTTC.

This clonotype has at least ten counts. The chain joins TRBV7-2 to TRBJ2-1; D remains ambiguous. From germline, CDR1 is SGHTA and CDR2 FQGNSA. The CDR3 has 15 amino acids. Trimming took off 0 bases at V and 6 bases at J, with 12 bases between the two ends. This chain's CDR3 is CASSLALSRRNEQFF. The DNA for the CDR3 is TGTGCCAGCAGCTTAGCCCTCTCCCGTCGCAATGAGCAGTTCTTC.

This clonotype was seen at least ten times. This rearrangement joins TRBV6-2 or TRBV6-3 to TRBJ2-7; no clear D gene. CDR1 is MNHEY and CDR2 is SVGEGT in the germline V gene. The CDR3 has 15 residues. V lost 0 bases, J lost 4 bases, and 13 bases lay in between. The DNA for the CDR3 is TGTGCCAGCAGTTACTCGACTTCAGGTCCGTACGAGCAGTACTTC. As protein: CASSYSTSGPYEQYF.

This clonotype showed up many times. This could be a read error, since a much larger clone is one nucleotide away. The rearrangement joins TRBV10-2 to TRBJ2-1; TRBD2 is a possible D gene (6 bases). V was pared by 5 bases and J by 7 bases, with 15 bases between. Germline V gene sequence: CDR1 WSHSY, CDR2 SAAADI. The length of the CDR3 is 14 residues. The CDR3 loop reads CASSTSREINEQFF. The CDR3 nucleotides are TGCGCCAGCAGTACTAGCAGAGAGATTAATGAGCAGTTCTTC.

This clonotype was seen at least ten times. The chain is built from TRBV3-1 and TRBJ1-5; D is ambiguous. The CDR3 loop spans 13 amino acids. V lost 1 base to trimming and J lost 4 bases, with 5 bases between them. CDR1 and CDR2 (germline): LGHDT, YNNKEL (reference sequence). CDR3 DNA: TGTGCCAGCAGCCAAGTGGATAATCAGCCCCAGCATTTT. Protein sequence: CASSQVDNQPQHF.

The sample holds many counts of this clonotype. The CDR3, as DNA: TGCGCCAGCAGCCAAGCAGGGGGCTCTGGAAACACCATATATTTT. It translates to CASSQAGGSGNTIYF. V usage is TRBV4-1 and J usage is TRBJ1-3; 7 nucleotides line up with TRBD1. CDR1 and CDR2 from the germline V gene are MGHRA and YSYEKL. The CDR3 spans 15 residues. J gave up 0 bases and V 1 base, and 0 bases lay outside the gene matches.

The table lists this clonotype with many counts. The rearrangement uses TRBV4-2 and TRBJ1-4; D call uncertain. V was cut by 4 bases and J by 3 bases, with 12 bases left in between. Germline CDR1 LGHNA, CDR2 YNFKEQ. This CDR3 has 15 amino acids. The CDR3 bases are TGTGCCAGCAGCCCCCGGAGGTCAGCTAATGAAAAACTGTTTTTT. This translates into CASSPRRSANEKLFF.